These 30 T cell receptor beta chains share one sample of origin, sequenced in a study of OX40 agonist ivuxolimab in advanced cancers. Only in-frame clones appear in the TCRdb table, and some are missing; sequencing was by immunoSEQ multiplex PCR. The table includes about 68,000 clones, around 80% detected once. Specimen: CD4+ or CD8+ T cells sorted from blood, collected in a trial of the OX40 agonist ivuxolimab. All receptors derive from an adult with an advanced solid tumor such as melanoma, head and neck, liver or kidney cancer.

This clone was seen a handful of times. CDR3 sequence reads: CATRTGGTEAFF. Written as DNA, the CDR3 is TGTGCCACACGGACAGGGGGCACTGAAGCTTTCTTT. The V call is TRBV10-3, the J call TRBJ1-1; 10 positions agree with TRBD1. With 10 bases clipped from V and 4 bases from J, the junction kept 3 bases outside the gene matches. The CDR3 runs to 12 residues. Germline assignment: CDR1 ENHRY and CDR2 SYGVKD.

As DNA, the CDR3 is TGTGCCAGCAGCTTAGGACTAGCATCCTACAATGAGCAGTTCTTC. Translation: CASSLGLASYNEQFF. The chain carries TRBV11-3 and TRBJ2-1, with 7 positions matching TRBD2. Germline V lookup: CDR1 SGHNT, CDR2 YENEEA. The CDR3 totals 15 residues. J was trimmed by 1 base and V by 1 base; bases with no gene match: 1.

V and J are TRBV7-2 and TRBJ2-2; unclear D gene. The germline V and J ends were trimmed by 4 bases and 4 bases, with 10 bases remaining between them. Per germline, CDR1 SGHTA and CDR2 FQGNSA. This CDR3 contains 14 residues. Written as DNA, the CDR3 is TGTGCCAGCAGCTCTCTTATATCCACCGGGGAGCTGTTTTTT. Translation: CASSSLISTGELFF.

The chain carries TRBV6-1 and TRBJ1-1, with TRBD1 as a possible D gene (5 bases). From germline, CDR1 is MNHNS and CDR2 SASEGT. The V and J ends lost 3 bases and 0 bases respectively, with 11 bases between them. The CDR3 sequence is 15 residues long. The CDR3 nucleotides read TGTGCCAGCAGTGACAACCTCAGGGTGAACACTGAAGCTTTCTTT. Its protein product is CASSDNLRVNTEAFF.

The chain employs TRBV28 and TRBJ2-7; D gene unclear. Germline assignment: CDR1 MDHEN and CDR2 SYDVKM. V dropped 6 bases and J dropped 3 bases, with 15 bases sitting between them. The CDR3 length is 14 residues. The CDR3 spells CASSRQLGNYEQYF. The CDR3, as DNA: TGTGCCAGCAGCCGGCAGCTAGGCAACTACGAGCAGTACTTC. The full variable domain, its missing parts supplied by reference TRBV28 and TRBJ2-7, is DVKVTQSSRYLVKRTGEKVFLECVQDMDHENMFWYRQDPGLGLRLIYFSYDVKMKEKGDIPEGYSVSREKKERFSLILESASTNQTSMYLCASSRQLGNYEQYFGPGTRLTVT.

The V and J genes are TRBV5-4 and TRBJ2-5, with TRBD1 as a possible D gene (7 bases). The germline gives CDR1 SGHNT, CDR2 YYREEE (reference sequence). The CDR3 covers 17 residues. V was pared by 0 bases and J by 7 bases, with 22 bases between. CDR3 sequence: CASSLGQGLTPVGTQYF. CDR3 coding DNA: TGTGCCAGCAGCTTGGGACAGGGACTCACCCCAGTCGGGACCCAGTACTTC.

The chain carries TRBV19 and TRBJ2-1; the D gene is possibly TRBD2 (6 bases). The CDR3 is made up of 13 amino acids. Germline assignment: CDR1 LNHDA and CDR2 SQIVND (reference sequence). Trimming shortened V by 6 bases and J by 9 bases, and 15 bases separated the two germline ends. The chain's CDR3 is CASSRGYRSEQFF. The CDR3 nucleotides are TGTGCCAGTAGCCGGGGGTATCGAAGTGAGCAGTTCTTC.

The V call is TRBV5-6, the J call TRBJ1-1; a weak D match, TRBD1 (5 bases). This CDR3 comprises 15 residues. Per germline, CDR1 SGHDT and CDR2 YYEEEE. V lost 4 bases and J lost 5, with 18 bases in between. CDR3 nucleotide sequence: TGTGCCAGCAGCCCTGGGACCGATCAGGATACTGAAGCTTTCTTT. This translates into CASSPGTDQDTEAFF.

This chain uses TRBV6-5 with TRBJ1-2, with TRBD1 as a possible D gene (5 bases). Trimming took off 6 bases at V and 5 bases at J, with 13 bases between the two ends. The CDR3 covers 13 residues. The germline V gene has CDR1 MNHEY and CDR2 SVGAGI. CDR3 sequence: CASSDRGAYGYTF. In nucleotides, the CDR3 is TGTGCCAGCAGCGATCGAGGGGCGTATGGCTACACCTTC.

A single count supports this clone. The CDR3 loop reads CASSLAGEAFF. The CDR3 DNA reads as TGTGCCAGCAGCTTAGCCGGTGAAGCTTTCTTT. The J gene is TRBJ1-1, the V gene TRBV7-8; D not resolved. CDR3 length: 11 residues. Trimming stripped 0 bases from V and 7 bases from J, with 3 bases between. Germline V gene sequence: CDR1 SGHVS, CDR2 FQNEAQ.

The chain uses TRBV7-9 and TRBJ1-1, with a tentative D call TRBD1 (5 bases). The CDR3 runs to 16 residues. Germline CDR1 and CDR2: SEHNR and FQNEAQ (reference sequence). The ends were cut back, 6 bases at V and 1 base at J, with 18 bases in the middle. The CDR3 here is CASSPWDGSQNTEAFF. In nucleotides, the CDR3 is TGTGCCAGCAGTCCCTGGGACGGAAGCCAGAACACTGAAGCTTTCTTT.

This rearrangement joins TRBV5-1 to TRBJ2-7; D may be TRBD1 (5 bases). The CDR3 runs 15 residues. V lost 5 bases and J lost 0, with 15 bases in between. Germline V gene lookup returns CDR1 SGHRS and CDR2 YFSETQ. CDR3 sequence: CASSSEGVLSYEQYF. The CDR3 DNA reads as TGCGCCAGCAGTTCCGAAGGGGTCCTCTCCTACGAGCAGTACTTC. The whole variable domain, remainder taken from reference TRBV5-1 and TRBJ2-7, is KAGVTQTPRYLIKTRGQQVTLSCSPISGHRSVSWYQQTPGQGLQFLFEYFSETQRNKGNFPGRFSGRQFSNSRSEMNVSTLELGDSALYLCASSSEGVLSYEQYFGPGTRLTVT.

CDR3 DNA: TGTGCCAGTAGTATCGGGGGGGTCAATGAGCAGTTCTTC. This codes for CASSIGGVNEQFF. J is TRBJ2-1 and V is TRBV19; 8 bases align to TRBD2. Looked up from germline, CDR1 is LNHDA and CDR2 is SQIVND (reference sequence). The CDR3 length is 13 residues. With V trimmed by 3 bases and J by 6 bases, 1 base remained unmatched.

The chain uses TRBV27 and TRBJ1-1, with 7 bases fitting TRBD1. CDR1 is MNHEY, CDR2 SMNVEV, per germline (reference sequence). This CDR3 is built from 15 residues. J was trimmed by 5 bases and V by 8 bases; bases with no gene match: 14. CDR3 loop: CASRGTARRRTEAFF. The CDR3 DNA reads TGTGCCAGCCGTGGGACAGCTCGAAGGAGGACTGAAGCTTTCTTT.

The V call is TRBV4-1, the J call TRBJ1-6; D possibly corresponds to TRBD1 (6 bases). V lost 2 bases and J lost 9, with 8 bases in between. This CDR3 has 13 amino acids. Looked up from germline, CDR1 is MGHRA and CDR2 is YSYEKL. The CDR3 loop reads CASSQNRVSPLHF. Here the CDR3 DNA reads TGCGCCAGCAGCCAAAACAGGGTTTCACCCCTCCACTTT.

The CDR3 protein is CASSPTDSNQPQHF. CDR3 nucleotide sequence: TGTGCCAGCAGCCCGACAGATTCCAATCAGCCCCAGCATTTT. J is TRBJ1-5 and V is TRBV4-2, with a weak D call TRBD1 (5 bases). Trimming removed 4 bases from V and 3 bases from J, with 10 bases in between. The CDR3 is 14 amino acids. CDR1 and CDR2 (germline): LGHNA, YNFKEQ.

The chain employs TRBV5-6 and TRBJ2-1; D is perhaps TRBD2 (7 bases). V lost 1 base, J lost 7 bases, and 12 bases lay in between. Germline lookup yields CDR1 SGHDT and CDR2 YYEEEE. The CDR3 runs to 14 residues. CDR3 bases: TGTGCCAGCAGCTTGCTGGCGGGGGCGAATGAGCAGTTCTTC. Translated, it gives CASSLLAGANEQFF.

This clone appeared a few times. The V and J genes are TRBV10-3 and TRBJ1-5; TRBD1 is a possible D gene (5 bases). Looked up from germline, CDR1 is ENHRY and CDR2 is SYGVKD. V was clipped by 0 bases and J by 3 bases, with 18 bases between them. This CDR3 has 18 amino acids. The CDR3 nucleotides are TGTGCCATCAGTGAGTCGAAAGGGGCAGGGAGGGACAATCAGCCCCAGCATTTT. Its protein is CAISESKGAGRDNQPQHF.

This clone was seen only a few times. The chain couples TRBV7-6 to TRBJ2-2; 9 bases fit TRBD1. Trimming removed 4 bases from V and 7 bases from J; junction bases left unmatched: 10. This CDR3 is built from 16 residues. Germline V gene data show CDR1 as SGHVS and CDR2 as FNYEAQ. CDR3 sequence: CASSSGTGPSGGELFF. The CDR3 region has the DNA TGTGCCAGCAGCTCCGGGACAGGGCCCTCCGGCGGGGAGCTGTTTTTT.

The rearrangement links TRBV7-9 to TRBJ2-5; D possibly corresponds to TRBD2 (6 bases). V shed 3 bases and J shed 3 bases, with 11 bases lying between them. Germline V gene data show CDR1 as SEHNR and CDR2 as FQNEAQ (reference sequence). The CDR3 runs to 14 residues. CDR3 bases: TGTGCCAGCAGCTTTCTCGGCGGGGAAGAGACCCAGTACTTC. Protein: CASSFLGGEETQYF.

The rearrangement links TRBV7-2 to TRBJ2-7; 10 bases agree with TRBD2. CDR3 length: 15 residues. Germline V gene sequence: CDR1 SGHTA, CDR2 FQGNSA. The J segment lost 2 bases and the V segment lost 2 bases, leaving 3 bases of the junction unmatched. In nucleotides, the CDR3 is TGTGCCAGCAGCTTACTAGCGGGAGTCGCCTACGAGCAGTACTTC. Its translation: CASSLLAGVAYEQYF.

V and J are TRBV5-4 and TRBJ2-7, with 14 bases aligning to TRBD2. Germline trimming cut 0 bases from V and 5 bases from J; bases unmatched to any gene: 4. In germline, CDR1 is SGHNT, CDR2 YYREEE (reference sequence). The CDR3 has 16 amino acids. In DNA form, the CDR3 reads TGTGCCAGCAGCTTGGCATTGGGACTAGCGGGAGACGAGCAGTACTTC. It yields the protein CASSLALGLAGDEQYF.

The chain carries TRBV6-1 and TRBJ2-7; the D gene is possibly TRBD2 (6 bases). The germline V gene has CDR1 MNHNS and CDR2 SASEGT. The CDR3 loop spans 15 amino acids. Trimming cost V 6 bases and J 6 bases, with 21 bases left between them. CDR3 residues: CASSIIRGTDGEQYF. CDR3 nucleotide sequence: TGTGCCAGCAGCATAATACGGGGGACGGACGGCGAGCAGTACTTC.

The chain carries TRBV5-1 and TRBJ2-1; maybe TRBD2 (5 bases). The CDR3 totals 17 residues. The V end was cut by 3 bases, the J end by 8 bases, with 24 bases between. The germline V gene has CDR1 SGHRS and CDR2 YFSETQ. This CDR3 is CASSSAMALGRFHEQFF. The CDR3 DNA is TGCGCCAGCAGCTCCGCGATGGCTCTAGGGAGATTTCATGAGCAGTTCTTC.

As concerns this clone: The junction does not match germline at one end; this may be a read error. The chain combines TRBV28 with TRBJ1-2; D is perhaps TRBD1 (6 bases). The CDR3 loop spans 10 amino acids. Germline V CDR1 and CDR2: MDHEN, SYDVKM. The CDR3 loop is CASSTRTVSF. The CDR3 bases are TGTGCCAGCAGTACCCGGACAGTTTCCTTC.

The CDR3 here is CATGTSGRSSYEQYF. In DNA, the CDR3 is TGTGCCACTGGGACTAGCGGGAGATCTTCCTACGAGCAGTACTTC. The chain employs TRBV6-1 and TRBJ2-7; 14 bases line up with TRBD2. With V trimmed by 10 bases and J by 1 base, 6 bases remained unmatched. Germline CDR1 is MNHNS and CDR2 is SASEGT. There are 15 residues in the CDR3.

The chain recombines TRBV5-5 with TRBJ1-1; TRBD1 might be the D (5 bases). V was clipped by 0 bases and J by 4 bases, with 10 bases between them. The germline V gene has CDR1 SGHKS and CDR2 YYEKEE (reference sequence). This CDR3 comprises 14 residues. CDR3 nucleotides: TGTGCCAGCAGCTTGGGACAGCTAGTCACTGAAGCTTTCTTT. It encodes CASSLGQLVTEAFF.

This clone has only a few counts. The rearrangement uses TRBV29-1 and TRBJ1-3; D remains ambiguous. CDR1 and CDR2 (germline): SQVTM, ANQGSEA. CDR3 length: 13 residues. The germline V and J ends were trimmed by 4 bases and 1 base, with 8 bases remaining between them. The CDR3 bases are TGCAGCGTTGCCGTACAATCTGGAAACACCATATATTTT. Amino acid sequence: CSVAVQSGNTIYF.

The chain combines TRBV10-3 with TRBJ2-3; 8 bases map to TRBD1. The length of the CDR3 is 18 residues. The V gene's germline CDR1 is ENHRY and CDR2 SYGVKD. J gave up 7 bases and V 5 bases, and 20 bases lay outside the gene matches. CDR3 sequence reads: CAISWPTLDRGQGHTQYF. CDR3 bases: TGTGCCATCAGTTGGCCCACTCTTGACAGGGGCCAGGGGCATACGCAGTATTTT.

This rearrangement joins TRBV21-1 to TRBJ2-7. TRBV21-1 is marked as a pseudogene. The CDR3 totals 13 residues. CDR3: CASRGRLSYEQYF. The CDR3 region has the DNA TGTGCCAGCCGTGGACGCTTGTCCTACGAGCAGTACTTC.